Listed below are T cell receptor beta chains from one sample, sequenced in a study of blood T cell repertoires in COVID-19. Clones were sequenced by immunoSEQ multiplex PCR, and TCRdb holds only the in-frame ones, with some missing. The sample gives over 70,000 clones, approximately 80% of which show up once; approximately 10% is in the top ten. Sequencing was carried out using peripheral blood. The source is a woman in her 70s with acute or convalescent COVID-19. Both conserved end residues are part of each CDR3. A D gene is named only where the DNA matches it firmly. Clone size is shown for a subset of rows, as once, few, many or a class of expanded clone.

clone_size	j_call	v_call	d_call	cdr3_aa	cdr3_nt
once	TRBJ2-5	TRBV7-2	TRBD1	CASSTGQGGRQETQYF	TGTGCCAGCAGCACTGGACAGGGGGGACGACAAGAGACCCAGTACTTC
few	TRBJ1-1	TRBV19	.	CASRERVAAEAFF	TGTGCCAGTAGAGAGAGGGTGGCCGCTGAAGCTTTCTTT
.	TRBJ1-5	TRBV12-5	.	CASGRPARWALTGPQHF	TGTGCTAGTGGTCGGCCCGCCCGATGGGCGCTAACTGGGCCCCAGCATTTT
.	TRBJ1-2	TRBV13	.	CASSGTQGSLLYGYTF	TGTGCCAGCAGCGGAACCCAGGGCAGTTTGCTCTATGGCTACACCTTC
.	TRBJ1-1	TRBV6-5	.	CASSNSRTEAFF	TGTGCCAGCAGTAATTCCAGGACTGAAGCTTTCTTT
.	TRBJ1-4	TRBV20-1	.	CSARVVEKLFF	TGCAGTGCTAGAGTAGTAGAAAAACTGTTTTTT
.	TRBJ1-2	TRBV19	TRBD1	CASSSLGQGSGYTF	TGTGCCAGTAGTTCTTTGGGACAGGGTAGTGGCTACACCTTC
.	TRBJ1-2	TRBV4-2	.	CASSHSERENYGYTF	TGTGCCAGCAGCCATTCAGAGAGGGAGAACTATGGCTACACCTTC
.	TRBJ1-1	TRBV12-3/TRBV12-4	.	CASSFHADTEAFF	TGTGCCAGCAGTTTTCACGCAGACACTGAAGCTTTCTTT
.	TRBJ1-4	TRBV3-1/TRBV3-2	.	CASSLRVPGSYEKLFF	TGTGCCAGCAGCCTTCGAGTACCAGGGTCCTATGAAAAACTGTTTTTT
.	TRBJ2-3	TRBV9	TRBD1	CASSHTPGQGNTDTQYF	TGTGCCAGCAGTCATACCCCGGGACAGGGTAACACAGATACGCAGTATTTT
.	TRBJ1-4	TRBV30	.	CAWSVRGEKLFF	TGTGCCTGGAGTGTCCGAGGTGAAAAACTGTTTTTT
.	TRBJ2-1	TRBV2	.	CASSEGLAIGEQFF	TGTGCCAGCAGTGAAGGGCTAGCGATCGGTGAGCAGTTCTTC
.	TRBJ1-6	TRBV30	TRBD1	CAWSEGQGYSPLHF	TGTGCCTGGAGTGAAGGACAGGGTTATTCACCCCTCCACTTT
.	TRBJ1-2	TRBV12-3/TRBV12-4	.	CASSPGPYGYTF	TGTGCCAGCAGTCCAGGTCCTTATGGCTACACCTTC
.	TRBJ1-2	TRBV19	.	CASSMVQGISYGYTF	TGTGCCAGTAGTATGGTCCAGGGGATATCCTATGGCTACACCTTC
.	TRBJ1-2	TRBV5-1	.	CASSPYGQTAYGYTF	TGCGCCAGCAGCCCTTACGGACAGACAGCTTATGGCTACACCTTC
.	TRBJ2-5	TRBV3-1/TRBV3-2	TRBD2	CASSPRLAGETQYF	TGTGCCAGCAGCCCCCGACTAGCTGGAGAGACCCAGTACTTC
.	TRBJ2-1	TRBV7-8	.	CASSVGRLPTYNEQFF	TGTGCCAGCAGCGTCGGCCGACTGCCGACCTACAATGAGCAGTTCTTC
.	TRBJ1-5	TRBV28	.	CASSTGFSNQPQHF	TGTGCCAGCAGTACAGGGTTCAGCAATCAGCCCCAGCATTTT
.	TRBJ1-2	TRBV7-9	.	CASSPTTGVYGYTF	TGTGCCAGCAGTCCTACGACGGGGGTTTATGGCTACACCTTC
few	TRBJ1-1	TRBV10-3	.	CAIRPIGGTPNTEAFF	TGTGCCATCAGACCCATTGGAGGGACCCCGAACACTGAAGCTTTCTTT
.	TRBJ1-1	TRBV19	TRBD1	CASSSLRTGVAFF	TGTGCCAGTAGTAGTCTTCGGACAGGAGTAGCTTTCTTT
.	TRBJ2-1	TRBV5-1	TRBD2	CASSFGTSGGAGNEQFF	TGCGCCAGCAGCTTCGGGACTAGCGGGGGGGCCGGGAATGAGCAGTTCTTC
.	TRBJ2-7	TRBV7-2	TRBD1	CASSAARGQHEQYF	TGTGCCAGCAGCGCCGCCAGGGGGCAACACGAGCAGTACTTC
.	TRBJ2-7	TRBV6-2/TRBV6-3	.	CASSYSTSYEQYF	TGTGCCAGCAGTTACTCGACTAGCTACGAGCAGTACTTC
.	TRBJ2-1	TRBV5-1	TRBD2	CASSFQTLAGPDNEQFF	TGCGCCAGCAGCTTCCAAACACTAGCGGGGCCCGACAATGAGCAGTTCTTC
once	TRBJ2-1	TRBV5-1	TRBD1	CASSSGTGFHEQFF	TGCGCCAGCTCCTCCGGGACAGGGTTCCATGAGCAGTTCTTC
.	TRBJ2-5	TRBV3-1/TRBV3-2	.	CASSQGGAKTQYF	TGTGCCAGCAGCCAAGGGGGAGCGAAGACCCAGTACTTC
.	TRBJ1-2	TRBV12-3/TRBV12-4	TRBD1	CASSSRQGSGYTF	TGTGCCAGCAGTTCCCGACAGGGTTCTGGCTACACCTTC
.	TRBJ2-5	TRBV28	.	CASSAPDSYGETQYF	TGTGCCAGCAGCGCCCCAGACTCGTACGGGGAGACCCAGTACTTC
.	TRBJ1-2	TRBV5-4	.	CASSPLQGYGYTF	TGTGCCAGCAGCCCGCTCCAGGGTTATGGCTACACCTTC
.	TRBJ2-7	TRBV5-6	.	CASSFRGGYEQYF	TGTGCCAGCAGCTTCAGGGGAGGGTACGAGCAGTACTTC
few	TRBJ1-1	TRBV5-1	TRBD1	CASRTQGARTEAFF	TGCGCCAGCAGAACACAGGGGGCGCGAACTGAAGCTTTCTTT
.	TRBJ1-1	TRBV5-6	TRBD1	CASSFRTGGPTEAFF	TGTGCCAGCAGCTTCAGGACAGGGGGTCCCACTGAAGCTTTCTTT
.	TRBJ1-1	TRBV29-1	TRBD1	CSLETSSGQVTWMNTEAFF	TGCAGCTTAGAGACTAGCTCGGGACAGGTGACCTGGATGAACACTGAAGCTTTCTTT
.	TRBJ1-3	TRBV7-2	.	CASSLGLISGNTIYF	TGTGCCAGCAGCTTAGGACTAATCTCTGGAAACACCATATATTTT
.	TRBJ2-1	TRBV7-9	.	CASSLAELAKEQFF	TGTGCCAGCAGCTTAGCGGAATTAGCCAAGGAGCAGTTCTTC
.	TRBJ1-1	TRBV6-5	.	CASSYSKRATEAFF	TGTGCCAGCAGTTACTCGAAGCGGGCCACTGAAGCTTTCTTT
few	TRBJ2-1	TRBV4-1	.	CASSQDPGRRYNEQFF	TGCGCCAGCAGCCAAGATCCTGGCAGGCGCTACAATGAGCAGTTCTTC
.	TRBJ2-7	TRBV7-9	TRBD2	CASSLGRVAGAYEQYF	TGTGCCAGCAGCTTAGGGAGGGTAGCGGGGGCCTACGAGCAGTACTTC
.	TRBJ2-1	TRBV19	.	CASSLHFDLSSYNEQFF	TGTGCCAGTAGTCTCCATTTTGATCTTAGCTCCTACAATGAGCAGTTCTTC
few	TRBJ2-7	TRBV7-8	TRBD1	CASSRGQGVTLDEQYF	TGTGCCAGCAGCCGGGGACAGGGGGTCACTCTGGACGAGCAGTACTTC
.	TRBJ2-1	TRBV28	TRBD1	CASSLLTGGSYNEQFF	TGTGCCAGCAGTTTACTTACAGGGGGCTCCTACAATGAGCAGTTCTTC
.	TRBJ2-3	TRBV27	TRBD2	CASSSGAGEFTDTQYF	TGTGCCAGCAGTTCGGGAGCGGGAGAGTTCACAGATACGCAGTATTTT
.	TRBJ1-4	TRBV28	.	CASRAQATNEKLFF	TGTGCCAGCAGGGCTCAGGCAACTAATGAAAAACTGTTTTTT
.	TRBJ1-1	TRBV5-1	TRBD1	CASSLSQGVVKTEAFF	TGCGCCAGCAGCTTGTCTCAGGGGGTCGTAAAAACTGAAGCTTTCTTT
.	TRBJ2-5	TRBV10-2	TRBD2	CASSGLAGGPLKTQYF	TGCGCCAGCAGCGGGTTGGCGGGAGGGCCTCTAAAGACCCAGTACTTC
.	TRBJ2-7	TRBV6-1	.	CASSTTGSEQYF	TGTGCCAGCAGCACCACGGGATCCGAGCAGTACTTC
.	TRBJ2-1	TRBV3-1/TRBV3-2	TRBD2	CASSQDGTTYNEQFF	TGTGCCAGCAGCCAAGATGGGACTACATACAATGAGCAGTTCTTC
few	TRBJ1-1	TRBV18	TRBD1	CASLPGTAQGTEAFF	TGTGCCAGCCTACCCGGGACAGCCCAAGGTACTGAAGCTTTCTTT
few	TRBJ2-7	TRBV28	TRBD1	CASSSYRGDEQYF	TGTGCCAGCAGTTCTTACAGGGGAGACGAGCAGTACTTC
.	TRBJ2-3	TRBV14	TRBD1	CASSQGTGTQYF	TGTGCCAGCAGCCAAGGGACAGGGACGCAGTATTTT
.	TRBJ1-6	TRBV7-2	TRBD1	CASSVTGTGLTPLHF	TGTGCCAGCAGCGTAACCGGGACAGGGTTAACACCCCTCCACTTT
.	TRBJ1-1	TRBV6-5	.	CASSKPYNTEAFF	TGTGCCAGCAGCAAGCCTTATAACACTGAAGCTTTCTTT
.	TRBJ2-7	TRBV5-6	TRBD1	CASSLVRGWEQYF	TGTGCCAGCAGCTTGGTCAGGGGGTGGGAGCAGTACTTC
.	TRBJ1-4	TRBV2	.	CASSDGGASNEKLFF	TGTGCCAGCAGTGACGGGGGGGCATCTAATGAAAAACTGTTTTTT
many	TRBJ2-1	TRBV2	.	CASSPGTPNEQFF	TGTGCCAGCAGTCCCGGGACTCCCAATGAGCAGTTCTTC